These 8 T cell receptor beta chains originate from one sample sequenced in a study of T-cell memory formation after mild COVID-19. TCRdb reprocessed the 5' RACE reads with MiXCR, giving one entry per CDR3 protein. The sample includes fewer than 450,000 distinct CDR3 sequences, approximately 21% of them seen just once. The sample was PBMCs or a T cell subset sorted from them (not recorded which). All receptors derive from an adult woman who had mild COVID-19 (a few samples of this study predate the infection). Cell type and time point are not known.

This clonotype has more than one count but fewer than ten. The chain couples TRBV5-1 to TRBJ2-5, with D maybe TRBD2 (5 bases). This CDR3 is 17 amino acids long. Germline CDR1 SGHRS, CDR2 YFSETQ. V was trimmed by 0 bases and J by 2 bases, leaving 17 bases between them. CDR3 residues: CASSLGGSGSYQETQYF. The CDR3 DNA sequence: TGCGCCAGCAGCTTGGGAGGGTCGGGCTCATATCAAGAGACCCAGTACTTC.

This clonotype came up a few times. V gene TRBV6-5 combines with J gene TRBJ2-1; 7 nucleotides agree with TRBD2. With 4 bases clipped from V and 6 bases from J, the junction kept 6 bases outside the gene matches. Germline V CDR1 and CDR2: MNHEY, SVGAGI. CDR3 length equals 14 residues. The CDR3 DNA reads as TGTGCCAGCAGTTGGGGGAGGGCCGGCAATGAGCAGTTCTTC. Translated, it gives CASSWGRAGNEQFF.

This chain connects TRBV29-1 to TRBJ2-1; TRBD1 matches at 12 bases. Trimming at V came to 3 bases and at J to 7 bases, leaving 10 bases not matched to a gene. Germline CDR1 is SQVTM and CDR2 is ANQGSEA. This CDR3 has 16 amino acids. CDR3 region: CSVEGALGQGANEQFF. The CDR3 DNA is TGCAGCGTTGAGGGGGCCTTGGGACAGGGGGCTAATGAGCAGTTCTTC.

The gene calls are TRBV20-1 and TRBJ2-6; 8 bases are a match to TRBD2. This CDR3 is 15 amino acids long. V shed 7 bases and J 0 bases; nucleotides not matched to a gene: 5. Germline-derived CDR1 and CDR2 are DFQATT and SNEGSKA (reference sequence). CDR3 bases: TGCAGTGTGGGCGGGGGGCACTCTGGGGCCAACGTCCTGACTTTC. Its protein is CSVGGGHSGANVLTF.

This clonotype was detected a few times. This chain joins TRBV7-4 and TRBJ1-4; no firm D call. Trimming pared 3 bases from V and 7 bases from J, leaving 21 bases between. The CDR3 contains 17 residues. From germline, CDR1 is SGHVT and CDR2 SQSDAQ. Written as DNA, the CDR3 is TGTGCCAGCAGCTTTTCCCCCTACCGCGGGCGAGGTGAAAAACTGTTTTTT. As protein: CASSFSPYRGRGEKLFF. Together with reference TRBV7-4 and TRBJ1-4, the CDR3 gives the full variable domain: GAGVSQSPRYKVAKRGRDVALRCDSISGHVTLYWYRQTLGQGSEVLTYSQSDAQRDKSGRPSGRFSAERPERSVSTLKIQRTEQGDSAVYLCASSFSPYRGRGEKLFFGSGTQLSVL.

The chain links TRBV12-3 or TRBV12-4 to TRBJ2-3; 9 bases align to TRBD1. The V gene end was trimmed by 7 bases and the J gene end by 1 base; junction bases not matched to a gene: 9. The CDR3 extends over 16 amino acids. In nucleotides, the CDR3 is TGTGCCAGCAAACCTAGCTGGGACAGGGGCACAGATACGCAGTATTTT. Protein product: CASKPSWDRGTDTQYF.

This clonotype came up a few times. The chain is built from TRBV6-5 and TRBJ2-5; 12 bases are shared with TRBD1. CDR1 is MNHEY and CDR2 is SVGAGI in the germline V gene. Trimming cost V 5 bases and J 5 bases; bases outside gene matches: 6. The length of the CDR3 is 15 residues. In DNA form, the CDR3 reads TGTGCCAGCAGTCCAGGGACAGGGGGCACGGAGACCCAGTACTTC. This gives the protein CASSPGTGGTETQYF.

By frequency in the sample, this clonotype is medium-sized (0.01 to 0.1%). The junction shows a germline mismatch at one end, possibly a read error. The chain is built from TRBV5-1 and TRBJ2-5; D ambiguous. There are 11 residues in the CDR3. Germline-derived CDR1 and CDR2 are SGHRS and YFSETQ. The CDR3 here is CASSLQETQYF. The CDR3 nucleotides are TGTGCCAGCAGTTTGCAAGAGACCCAGTACTTC.